This T cell receptor (beta chain) emerged from a study of blood T cell repertoires in COVID-19. On the study more broadly: Acute and convalescent COVID-19 specimens originated in the United States, Italy and Spain.

Germline V gene lookup returns CDR1 SGHRS and CDR2 YFSETQ. The CDR3 has 13 amino acids. V was trimmed by 2 bases and J by 3 bases, leaving 8 bases between them. Original data processing: The authors estimated nucleated cell counts from reference gene primer amplification. Assay used: immunoSEQ multiplex PCR; TCRdb lists only in-frame clones, some missing. V and J calls and clone size follow that table, whereas D and trimming were derived from the DNA. The sample shows around 200,000 clones, less than 90% of them seen only once. This chain connects TRBV5-1 to TRBJ1-2; D ambiguous. The TCR comes from a man between 70 and 80 years old with active or convalescent COVID-19. Source material: peripheral blood. CDR3 region: CASSFRVDYGYTF. The CDR3 DNA is TGCGCCAGCAGCTTCCGGGTTGACTATGGCTACACCTTC. Variable domain in full (rest from reference TRBV5-1 and TRBJ1-2): KAGVTQTPRYLIKTRGQQVTLSCSPISGHRSVSWYQQTPGQGLQFLFEYFSETQRNKGNFPGRFSGRQFSNSRSEMNVSTLELGDSALYLCASSFRVDYGYTFGSGTRLTVV.